Following are 23 T cell receptor beta chains from one sample sequenced in a study of blood T cell repertoires in COVID-19. Sequencing was performed with immunoSEQ multiplex PCR; in TCRdb, only in-frame clones are kept and a portion is missing. This sample has some 340,000 clones, with 85% found just once. The sample was peripheral blood. These receptor sequences come from a woman aged 18-29 years with acute or convalescent COVID-19.

This sequence joins TRBV5-1 and TRBJ1-4, with 8 bases fitting TRBD1. After removal of 4 bases from V and 8 bases from J, the junction contained 13 bases not matched to a gene. There are 16 residues in the CDR3. Germline values: CDR1 SGHRS, CDR2 YFSETQ. CDR3 bases: TGCGCCAGCAGCGCCCCTGAACAGGGGGGTCTAGAAAAACTGTTTTTT. The encoded protein is CASSAPEQGGLEKLFF.

The chain carries TRBV2 and TRBJ2-4; 7 bases agree with TRBD2. J gave up 2 bases and V 7 bases, and 14 bases lay outside the gene matches. The length of the CDR3 is 17 residues. The germline V gene encodes CDR1 SNHLY and CDR2 FYNNEI. The CDR3, as DNA: TGTGCCAGCATCCCGACCGGGGGGTCAGGGCCCAAAAACATTCAGTACTTC. This gives the protein CASIPTGGSGPKNIQYF.

This clone appeared many times. The chain employs TRBV3-1 (or the pseudogene TRBV3-2) and TRBJ1-5; D ambiguous. CDR3 length equals 15 residues. The germline CDR1 and CDR2 sequences are LGHDT and YNNKEL (reference sequence). V was trimmed by 1 base and J by 4 bases, leaving 11 bases between them. The DNA of the CDR3 is TGTGCCAGCAGCCAAGGCGTGGAGGGTAATCAGCCCCAGCATTTT. Protein sequence: CASSQGVEGNQPQHF.

This clone was seen a handful of times. V gene TRBV28 combines with J gene TRBJ2-7, with 10 bases identical to TRBD2. The CDR3 spans 13 residues. Trimming cost V 9 bases and J 3 bases; bases outside gene matches: 5. CDR1 MDHEN and CDR2 SYDVKM come from the germline V gene. This chain's CDR3 is CASKAGGVYEQYF. CDR3 sequence (DNA): TGTGCCAGTAAAGCGGGAGGGGTCTACGAGCAGTACTTC. The full variable domain, in which reference TRBV28 and TRBJ2-7 provide the parts outside the CDR3, is DVKVTQSSRYLVKRTGEKVFLECVQDMDHENMFWYRQDPGLGLRLIYFSYDVKMKEKGDIPEGYSVSREKKERFSLILESASTNQTSMYLCASKAGGVYEQYFGPGTRLTVT.

The V and J genes are TRBV11-2 and TRBJ2-2; D uncertain. Deletions cut 4 bases from V and 4 bases from J, with 7 bases between. Germline CDR1 and CDR2: SGHAT and FQNNGV. The CDR3 has 13 residues. The CDR3 DNA is TGTGCCAGCAGCTCCGCGTTCACCGGGGAGCTGTTTTTT. Protein: CASSSAFTGELFF.

The rearrangement joins TRBV3-1 (or the pseudogene TRBV3-2) to TRBJ1-4; TRBD1 is a possible D gene (5 bases). CDR1 and CDR2 (germline): LGHDT, YNNKEL (reference sequence). Trimming left V 0 bases short and J 8 bases short, with 10 bases between. CDR3 size: 14 residues. In DNA form, the CDR3 reads TGTGCCAGCAGCCAAGATGGGGCCTCAGAAAAACTGTTTTTT. Amino acids: CASSQDGASEKLFF.

The V and J genes are TRBV7-3 and TRBJ1-3; TRBD1 matches at 7 bases. This CDR3 is 15 amino acids long. Germline-derived CDR1 and CDR2 are SGHTA and FQGTGA. V was pared by 5 bases and J by 0 bases, with 4 bases of the junction left unmatched. Written as DNA, the CDR3 is TGTGCCAGCAGCATCGCAGGGGGCTCTGGAAACACCATATATTTT. This translates into CASSIAGGSGNTIYF.

This clone showed up just a few times. The chain uses TRBV6-6 and TRBJ2-1; 7 nucleotides align to TRBD2. This CDR3 is 20 amino acids long. Germline V CDR1 and CDR2: MNHNY, SVGAGI (reference sequence). The V segment lost 6 bases and the J segment 9 bases; nucleotides outside the gene matches: 29. CDR3 protein: CASSRRRGGSRLQNEVEQFF. The CDR3 DNA reads as TGTGCCAGCAGCCGTCGACGGGGCGGGAGTCGATTGCAAAATGAGGTTGAGCAGTTCTTC.

The V call is TRBV18, the J call TRBJ2-1, with 7 bases that match TRBD2. Per germline, CDR1 KGHSH and CDR2 LQKENI. The CDR3 has 16 amino acids. The V and J ends lost 4 bases and 8 bases, in that order; junction bases with no gene match: 14. In DNA, the CDR3 is TGTGCCAGCTCACAGACTTACGGACTAGGAGGGGATGAGCAGTTCTTC. The encoded protein is CASSQTYGLGGDEQFF.

The J gene is TRBJ1-1, the V gene TRBV7-9; D remains ambiguous. The CDR3 is 12 residues long. CDR1 and CDR2 (germline): SEHNR, FQNEAQ (reference sequence). V shed 7 bases and J shed 6 bases, with 12 bases lying between them. CDR3 sequence: CASMAVAAEAFF. CDR3 coding DNA: TGTGCCAGCATGGCGGTTGCGGCTGAAGCTTTCTTT. The variable domain in full, completed from reference TRBV7-9 and TRBJ1-1, reads DTGVSQNPRHKITKRGQNVTFRCDPISEHNRLYWYRQTLGQGPEFLTYFQNEAQLEKSRLLSDRFSAERPKGSFSTLEIQRTEQGDSAMYLCASMAVAAEAFFGQGTRLTVV.

This chain uses TRBV5-1 with TRBJ2-1, with 7 bases aligning to TRBD2. The CDR3 is 14 amino acids. Germline CDR1 and CDR2: SGHRS and YFSETQ. Germline trimming cut 4 bases from V and 8 bases from J; bases unmatched to any gene: 9. For the CDR3, the DNA is TGCGCCAGCAGCATGGGACTACCTACAGATGAGCAGTTCTTC. The encoded protein is CASSMGLPTDEQFF.

In this sample, this clone turned up once. The chain combines TRBV3-1 (or the pseudogene TRBV3-2) with TRBJ2-1; weak D call: TRBD2 (5 bases). V shed 4 bases and J shed 8 bases, with 6 bases lying between them. This CDR3 region has 11 residues. Germline V lookup: CDR1 LGHDT, CDR2 YNNKEL (reference sequence). The CDR3 here is CASSRLYEQFF. CDR3 nucleotides: TGTGCCAGCAGCCGACTATATGAGCAGTTCTTC.

This chain links TRBV29-1 with TRBJ2-7, with D tentatively TRBD1 (6 bases). This CDR3 comprises 12 residues. Germline CDR1 is SQVTM and CDR2 is ANQGSEA. V was clipped by 0 bases and J by 3 bases, with 6 bases between them. The CDR3 reads CSVEEQGYEQYF. As DNA, the CDR3 is TGCAGCGTTGAAGAACAGGGCTACGAGCAGTACTTC.

The table lists this clone with a few counts. The V gene is TRBV9, the J gene TRBJ1-6, with TRBD1 identical over 8 bases. The CDR3 totals 16 residues. Losses at the gene ends were 0 bases for V and 8 bases for J; bases not matched to a gene: 7. The V gene's germline CDR1 is SGDLS and CDR2 YYNGEE. CDR3: CASSVAAGGMDSPLHF. The CDR3 region has the DNA TGTGCCAGCAGCGTAGCGGCAGGGGGCATGGATTCACCCCTCCACTTT. The full variable domain, its missing parts supplied by reference TRBV9 and TRBJ1-6, is DSGVTQTPKHLITATGQRVTLRCSPRSGDLSVYWYQQSLDQGLQFLIQYYNGEERAKGNILERFSAQQFPDLHSELNLSSLELGDSALYFCASSVAAGGMDSPLHFGNGTRLTVT.

J is TRBJ2-5 and V is TRBV5-4, with 9 bases that match TRBD2. Germline loops: CDR1 SGHNT, CDR2 YYREEE (reference sequence). The CDR3 runs to 15 residues. V lost 2 bases and J lost 2; bases outside the gene matches: 4. The CDR3 is CASSFQTSGQETQYF. The DNA for the CDR3 is TGTGCCAGCAGCTTTCAGACTAGCGGTCAAGAGACCCAGTACTTC.

The chain carries TRBV2 and TRBJ2-7, with TRBD1 identical over 10 bases. This CDR3 is 15 amino acids long. In germline, CDR1 is SNHLY, CDR2 FYNNEI. V gave up 2 bases and J gave up 6 bases; unmatched junction bases: 7. The CDR3 DNA reads as TGTGCCAGCAGTGAAAGACAGGGGGCCGTCAGCGAGCAGTACTTC. This codes for CASSERQGAVSEQYF.

V and J are TRBV6-5 and TRBJ1-1, with D tentatively TRBD1 (6 bases). The CDR3 contains 15 residues. Trimming took off 0 bases at V and 5 bases at J, with 13 bases between the two ends. Germline V gene data show CDR1 as MNHEY and CDR2 as SVGAGI. Written as DNA, the CDR3 is TGTGCCAGCAGTTACTCGCCAGGGGTGGCAACTGAAGCTTTCTTT. Translation: CASSYSPGVATEAFF.

This chain joins TRBV19 and TRBJ1-1; 12 nucleotides align to TRBD1. The CDR3 covers 16 residues. Trimming cost V 5 bases and J 0 bases; bases outside gene matches: 4. Germline values: CDR1 LNHDA, CDR2 SQIVND (reference sequence). CDR3 in DNA: TGTGCCAGTAGTGGTGGGACAGGGGGCCTGAACACTGAAGCTTTCTTT. Its protein is CASSGGTGGLNTEAFF. The full variable domain, in which reference TRBV19 and TRBJ1-1 provide the parts outside the CDR3, is DGGITQSPKYLFRKEGQNVTLSCEQNLNHDAMYWYRQDPGQGLRLIYYSQIVNDFQKGDIAEGYSVSREKKESFPLTVTSAQKNPTAFYLCASSGGTGGLNTEAFFGQGTRLTVV.

The chain carries TRBV24-1 and TRBJ2-7; D may be TRBD2 (6 bases). V was cut by 4 bases and J by 5 bases, with 17 bases left in between. In germline, CDR1 is KGHDR, CDR2 SFDVKD. The CDR3 runs 15 residues. CDR3 loop: CATSDRRGTHDEQYF. CDR3 in DNA: TGTGCCACCAGTGACCGACGCGGGACCCACGACGAGCAGTACTTC.

The chain carries TRBV5-1 and TRBJ2-7; TRBD1 matches at 7 bases. Trimming cost V 1 base and J 0 bases; bases outside gene matches: 7. This CDR3 contains 16 residues. Germline V gene sequence: CDR1 SGHRS, CDR2 YFSETQ. The CDR3 DNA sequence: TGCGCCAGCAGCTTGTCTGGGACAGCACTCTCCTACGAGCAGTACTTC. Translating it yields CASSLSGTALSYEQYF.

V is TRBV7-8 and J is TRBJ1-5; D uncertain. The germline gives CDR1 SGHVS, CDR2 FQNEAQ. V lost 1 base, J lost 4 bases, and 11 bases lay in between. This CDR3 region has 15 residues. In nucleotides, the CDR3 is TGTGCCAGCAGCTTAGGGGAGGGAGGGAATCAGCCCCAGCATTTT. Its protein is CASSLGEGGNQPQHF.

This clone is a singleton in its sample. The chain combines TRBV5-1 with TRBJ1-1; D possibly corresponds to TRBD1 (5 bases). The V gene lost 7 bases and the J gene lost 1 base, with 14 bases spanning the gap. Germline V gene lookup returns CDR1 SGHRS and CDR2 YFSETQ. This CDR3 region has 14 residues. The CDR3 DNA reads TGCGCCAGCGGTGTGGGGCCCCGGAACACTGAAGCTTTCTTT. Translation: CASGVGPRNTEAFF.

The chain couples TRBV7-2 to TRBJ2-2; 7 nucleotides align to TRBD1. Germline CDR1 reads SGHTA; CDR2 reads FQGNSA. The J segment lost 0 bases and the V segment lost 4 bases, leaving 5 bases of the junction unmatched. This CDR3 has 16 amino acids. The CDR3 region is CASSSTGLSNTGELFF. The CDR3 DNA is TGTGCCAGCAGCTCGACAGGGCTTTCGAACACCGGGGAGCTGTTTTTT.